This T cell receptor beta chain is drawn from a study of CD8 T cells in ankylosing spondylitis. Study-level points and caveats: Blood of patients with ankylosing spondylitis appeared to be characterized by a TCR beta motif of eight highly homologous variants.

TCRdb called the 5' RACE reads again in MiXCR, with one record for every CDR3 protein. The sample includes some 200,000 distinct CDR3 sequences, more than 10% of them seen just once. Germline CDR1 reads SGHRS; CDR2 reads YFSETQ. The length of the CDR3 is 13 residues. Regarding this clonotype: Antigen specificity is unknown. One end of the junction varies from germline; a read error may be responsible.

The TCR sequence derives from a male donor with ankylosing spondylitis or in good health (not recorded which). Input material: blood, either unsorted or a sorted T cell fraction (not recorded which). The chain recombines TRBV5-1 with TRBJ2-7, with TRBD1 identical over 7 bases. The CDR3 DNA is TGCACCAGCAGCTATCAAGGGGGCGACGAGCAGTACTTC. Protein sequence: CTSSYQGGDEQYF.